The clone carrying this T cell receptor beta chain was recorded once. These data come from a study of T cells in tumors after PD-1 blockade. Background on the study: A subset received ongoing vismodegib 150 mg daily alongside anti-PD-1 therapy.

Trimming took off 1 base at V and 9 bases at J, with 10 bases between the two ends. The CDR3 is made up of 13 amino acids. Germline V CDR1 and CDR2: SGHTA, FQGNSA. Method: immunoSEQ multiplex PCR; TCRdb's copy keeps in-frame clones and lacks some. The sample holds 30,000 to 40,000 clones, just under 80% seen once. The sequencing used PBMCs, collected before anti-PD-1 treatment. The TCR originated in a human donor with basal cell carcinoma. This chain connects TRBV7-2 to TRBJ2-1; D is uncertain. The CDR3 sequence: CASSLVYLGEQFF. The CDR3 DNA reads as TGTGCCAGCAGCTTAGTCTACCTGGGTGAGCAGTTCTTC.